Listed below are T cell receptor beta chains from one sample, sequenced in a study of T cell repertoires in cytomegalovirus infection. Using its own MiXCR run on the reads, TCRdb lists one record per CDR3 protein. The sample has nearly 650,000 distinct CDR3 sequences, around 24% seen once; the top ten hold 8%. Input material: CD8+ T cells from PBMCs. Receptors originate from a human donor in good health (CMV status not recorded). Some clones in this sample may be carry-over from other donors' samples. The CDR3 runs from the conserved cysteine through the conserved F or W. D genes are given only for firm matches. Some rows have no size entry. The others give once, few or many, or a class for an expanded clone.

clone size | J gene | V gene | CDR3 length | D gene | CDR3 DNA | CDR3 protein
few | TRBJ2-6 | TRBV14 | 18 | TRBD1 | TGTGCCAGCAGCCCCCCAGGGACAGGGGGATTTGGGGCCAACGTCCTGACTTTC | CASSPPGTGGFGANVLTF
many | TRBJ2-2 | TRBV6-6 | 20 | NA | TGTGCCAGCAGTTATGGAGTGGACTTAACAGGGCGGGGATTCACCGGGGAGCTGTTTTTT | CASSYGVDLTGRGFTGELFF
many | TRBJ2-3 | TRBV28 | 14 | NA | TGTGCCAGCAGTTTATTACCAGGGACCGATACGCAGTATTTT | CASSLLPGTDTQYF
NA | TRBJ1-1 | TRBV4-2 | 17 | NA | TGTGCCAGCAGCCAAGAATCCTCGATGGGGATGAACACTGAAGCTTTCTTT | CASSQESSMGMNTEAFF
few | TRBJ2-3 | TRBV2 | 11 | NA | TGTGCCAGCAGCGTCGGGGGTACGCAGTATTTT | CASSVGGTQYF
many | TRBJ2-2 | TRBV24-1 | 14 | NA | TGTGCCACCAGTGTGGGGGCATTCACCGGGGAGCTGTTTTTT | CATSVGAFTGELFF
NA | TRBJ2-7 | TRBV5-5 | 14 | NA | TGTGCCAGCAGCTTGAGTAACGGGGGATACGAGCAGTACTTC | CASSLSNGGYEQYF
NA | TRBJ2-5 | TRBV7-8 | 17 | NA | TGTGCCAGCAGCTTAGTCCCGCTGATTCGGCCAGGAGAGACCCAGTACTTC | CASSLVPLIRPGETQYF
many | TRBJ2-1 | TRBV4-1 | 18 | NA | TGCGCCAGCAGCCAAGAGCCCAGTGGTGACCTCGGGGCGGGTGAGCAGTTCTTC | CASSQEPSGDLGAGEQFF
few | TRBJ1-2 | TRBV6-6 | 14 | NA | TGTGCCAGCAGTTACCTGGGGGGGGGGGATGGCTACACCTTC | CASSYLGGGDGYTF
few | TRBJ2-5 | TRBV20-1 | 13 | NA | TGCAGTGCTCACCCACAGGGCGGGGAGACCCAGTACTTC | CSAHPQGGETQYF
NA | TRBJ2-1 | TRBV4-3 | 17 | NA | TGCGCCAGCAGCCAAGGGATAGTGGGGGGCTCCTACAATGAGCAGTTCTTC | CASSQGIVGGSYNEQFF
NA | TRBJ2-7 | TRBV12-3/TRBV12-4 | 12 | NA | TGTGCCAGCAGTTTTATGGGTTACGAGCAGTACTTC | CASSFMGYEQYF
few | TRBJ2-1 | TRBV6-8 | 15 | NA | TGTGCCAGCGGCGGGGCCGTGGACTCCTACAATGAGCAGTTCTTC | CASGGAVDSYNEQFF
NA | TRBJ1-2 | TRBV4-3 | 16 | NA | TGCGCCAGCAGCCAAGAGACACAGGCCGGGGGTTATGGCTACACCTTC | CASSQETQAGGYGYTF
NA | TRBJ2-7 | TRBV20-1 | 14 | NA | TGCAGTGCTAGGGTGGCGGCCAGCTCCTACGAGCAGTACTTC | CSARVAASSYEQYF
few | TRBJ1-1 | TRBV6-2/TRBV6-3 | 17 | TRBD1 | TGTGCCAGCGGACAGACAGGGAGCAGGGTTTTCTTTGCTGAAGCTTTCTTT | CASGQTGSRVFFAEAFF
many | TRBJ2-2 | TRBV7-6 | 15 | TRBD1 | TGTGCCAGCAGCCTGGACAGGGCGAGCGCCGGGGAGCTGTTTTTT | CASSLDRASAGELFF
NA | TRBJ2-7 | TRBV29-1 | 15 | NA | TGCAGCGTTGAAACGGAGGGAAGCCCCTCTTACGAGCAGTACTTC | CSVETEGSPSYEQYF
few | TRBJ2-5 | TRBV28 | 17 | NA | TGTGCCAGCAGATCTTCCGGACAGTCGGGGTTCCAAGAGACCCAGTACTTC | CASRSSGQSGFQETQYF
NA | TRBJ2-3 | TRBV19 | 13 | NA | TGTGCCAGTAGTAGTGCCATTGCAGATACGCAGTATTTT | CASSSAIADTQYF
once | TRBJ1-2 | TRBV20-1 | 17 | NA | TGCAGTGCTAGACCAATAAGTTGGGACCGCGCTAACTATGGCTACACCTTC | CSARPISWDRANYGYTF
many | TRBJ2-3 | TRBV7-8 | 16 | NA | TGTGCCAGCAGCCCTCCGACAGGTGCCAATGGAAATACGCAGTATTTT | CASSPPTGANGNTQYF
NA | TRBJ2-2 | TRBV7-6 | 15 | NA | TGTGCCAGCAGAGACAGTCCACAGAACACCGGGGAGCTGTTTTTT | CASRDSPQNTGELFF
NA | TRBJ2-4 | TRBV28 | 14 | NA | TGTGCCAGCAGTTTACTGGACAGCAAAAACATTCAGTACTTC | CASSLLDSKNIQYF
many | TRBJ2-1 | TRBV7-6 | 14 | TRBD2 | TGTGCCAGCAGCCAGCGGGGGGGCTACAATGAGCAGTTCTTC | CASSQRGGYNEQFF
NA | TRBJ2-3 | TRBV10-3 | 14 | NA | TGTGCCATCGGGGGGGGCGCTGGCACAGATACGCAGTATTTT | CAIGGGAGTDTQYF
NA | TRBJ2-2 | TRBV2 | 14 | NA | TGTGCCAGCAGTGAAGGCAGGTACACCGGGGAGCTGTTTTTT | CASSEGRYTGELFF
many | TRBJ2-3 | TRBV28 | 15 | NA | TGTGCCAGCAGCCTTGACGAGGCTAGCACAGATACGCAGTATTTT | CASSLDEASTDTQYF
NA | TRBJ1-1 | TRBV29-1 | 13 | NA | TGCAGCGTTGAAATAGGCGTGAACACTGAAGCTTTCTTT | CSVEIGVNTEAFF
NA | TRBJ1-1 | TRBV13 | 14 | NA | TGTGCCAGCAGCTCCCGGGGTGTACGCACTGAAGCTTTCTTT | CASSSRGVRTEAFF
NA | TRBJ2-4 | TRBV9 | 14 | NA | TGTGCCAGCAGCGTAGGAATCCATGGGAACATTCAGTACTTC | CASSVGIHGNIQYF
few | TRBJ2-3 | TRBV5-1 | 15 | NA | TGCGCCAGCAGCAACGAGCCGGCGGCCACAGATACGCAGTATTTT | CASSNEPAATDTQYF
NA | TRBJ1-2 | TRBV15 | 16 | NA | TGTGCCACCAGCAGAGATTCGAATTTAGTGAACTATGGCTACACCTTC | CATSRDSNLVNYGYTF
NA | TRBJ1-5 | TRBV4-3 | 15 | TRBD1 | TGCGCCAGCAGCCAAGTTTGGGACAGGAATCAGCCCCAGCATTTT | CASSQVWDRNQPQHF
NA | TRBJ2-7 | TRBV14 | 15 | NA | TGTGCCAGCAGCCACACAGACTCAGGTTTATACGAGCAGTACTTC | CASSHTDSGLYEQYF
few | TRBJ2-1 | TRBV7-2 | 17 | TRBD2 | TGTGCCAGCAGCCACGGGACTAGCGGGGTTTCCTACAATGAGCAGTTCTTC | CASSHGTSGVSYNEQFF
few | TRBJ1-2 | TRBV23-1 | 16 | NA | TGCGCCAGCAGTCAATCGAGCCCAGGCGACAACTATGGCTACACCTTC | CASSQSSPGDNYGYTF
NA | TRBJ2-6 | TRBV19 | 19 | NA | TGTGCCAGTAGTATAGGTAGGGGAAGTTCACTCTCTGGGGCCAACGTCCTGACTTTC | CASSIGRGSSLSGANVLTF